This T cell receptor (beta chain) derives from a study of vaccination effects on CD4 cells after COVID-19 (dated by TCRdb to the early 2020s). Background for the entire study: The ViraFEST assay stimulated PBMC with viral peptide pools and then used TCR sequencing to identify antigen-specific CD4+ T cell clonotypes by expansion. Two doses of either the BNT162b2 or the mRNA-1273 mRNA SARS-CoV-2 vaccine were administered to participants. Each well held fewer than 2.5 million PBMC cultured in IMDM containing roughly 5% human AB serum, around 9.3 IU/ml IL-2 and gentamicin, along with roughly 10 ug/ml peptides. In both COVID-19 convalescent patients and infection-naive vaccine recipients, the study compared SARS-CoV-2 spike-specific CD4+ TCR repertoires from before mRNA vaccination with those from after it. Altogether, around ten COVID-19 convalescent patients and 4 SARS-CoV-2-naive healthy vaccine recipients made up the full study. The Oncomine TCR Beta short-read assay on an Illumina iSeq 100 was used to sequence cultures from other donors in the study.

Comment on this clone: Its antigen specificity is not known. No much larger clone exists at a distance of one base, and base qualities are not known.

After 10 to 11 days of culture, CD4+ T cells were isolated with the EasySep CD4+ T cell isolation kit. Healthy vaccine recipients had no prior SARS-CoV-2 infection, confirmed by negative nucleocapsid antibodies before and after vaccination. On days 3 and 7, half of the culture medium was replaced with fresh IL-2-containing medium. Unless noted otherwise, every peptide stimulation condition was grown in triplicate wells. Using Ficoll-Paque Plus gradient centrifugation, PBMC were separated from whole blood and then either used fresh or cryopreserved at -140C. The QIAamp micro DNA kit was used to extract genomic DNA from the cultured CD4+ T cells. The paper's findings and limits, for the study overall: Only a small number of convalescent patients were included, and no early post-infection timepoints were available, which limited the study. Marked clonal contraction was observed in both infection-induced and vaccine-induced clones at late post-vaccination timepoints, consistent with waning T cell responses. In healthy vaccine recipients, vaccine-induced clones were almost all SARS-CoV-2 mono-reactive, with only 1 of 255 being cross-reactive with common cold coronaviruses.

Clipping removes 6 bases from V and 3 bases from J, with 12 as the unmatched junction base count. The cysteine opens and the phenylalanine closes a CDR3 of 18 amino acids. Only the CDR3 part of the read is kept: 54 bases, read in frame from the first base. Looking up the germline V gene yields CDR1 MDHEN and CDR2 SYDVKM. Library preparation was by the immunoSEQ multiplex PCR assay. TCR beta CDR3 sequencing was performed on DNA from the cultured, isolated CD4+ T cells. Per the authors' processing: Non-productive TCR sequences were removed, reads were trimmed to the CDR3 region, and CDR3s of at least 7 amino acids were retained. Antigen-specific clonotypes were identified with the MANAFEST web app by comparing expansion in peptide wells against reference cultures. Positive clones required FDR<0.05 expansion versus reference and all other wells, odds ratio above 5, and frequency above 0.1% in two replicate wells. Cross-reactive clonotypes were defined as significantly expanded in SARS-CoV-2 spike wells and in at least one common cold coronavirus spike condition. CDR3 similarity was assessed by Levenshtein distance with the stringdist R package, and unrooted trees were built with ape in R 3.6.1. TCRdb took over this immuneACCESS table, retaining in-frame rearrangements with V and J assigned. Such tables are incomplete; in checked studies, under half of the missing clones stem from an unresolved V gene, and the remainder is unexplained. The V and J calls and clone size come from that table; D and trimming were worked out from the DNA. The sample includes tens of thousands of clones, with around 80% observed a single time. The ten biggest clones cover about 2.7% of the sample.

This receptor was obtained from a human donor who received a COVID-19 vaccine. Recombination linked TRBV28 to TRBJ2-6; 9 bases in between match TRBD1. The specimen was CD4+ T cells from PBMCs cultured without peptide, collected before COVID-19 vaccination. The base sequence is TGTGCCAGCAGACGTCCCCCGGGACAGGGTTTTGGGGCCAACGTCCTGACTTTC. Its protein reads: CASRRPPGQGFGANVLTF.